These 22 T cell receptor beta chains share one sample of origin, sequenced in a study of technical replicates of blood from a handful of donors. Sequencing was performed with immunoSEQ multiplex PCR; in TCRdb, only in-frame clones are kept and a portion is missing. This sample has more than 70,000 clones; roughly 96% occur once, and the top ten carry around 0.2%. The sample was T cells isolated from PBMCs. Receptors originate from a human donor in good health.

Points on this clone: One end of the junction fails to match germline, which may point to a read error. The rearrangement uses TRBV7-7 and TRBJ2-3; D is perhaps TRBD1 (6 bases). Germline V lookup: CDR1 SSHAT, CDR2 FNYEAQ (reference sequence). The CDR3 sequence is 14 residues long. CDR3 residues: CASSIGGYTDTQYF. The DNA for the CDR3 is TGTGCTAGCAGCATTGGGGGCTACACAGATACGCAGTATTTT.

The CDR3 loop is CASSYRGSEKLFF. CDR3 in DNA: TGTGCCAGCAGTTACCGGGGTAGTGAAAAACTGTTTTTT. This sequence joins TRBV6-5 and TRBJ1-4, with unresolved D. CDR1 is MNHEY and CDR2 is SVGAGI in the germline V gene. The CDR3 contains 13 residues. V was cut by 2 bases and J by 7 bases, with 8 bases left in between.

The chain links TRBV6-5 to TRBJ2-7; perhaps TRBD1 as D (6 bases). Per germline, CDR1 MNHEY and CDR2 SVGAGI. This CDR3 contains 14 residues. Between the trimmed V and J ends, which lost 3 bases and 2 bases, there was a span of 11 bases. CDR3 in DNA: TGTGCCAGCAGTTATTCCGGGACACCCTACGAGCAGTACTTC. Its protein is CASSYSGTPYEQYF.

This rearrangement joins TRBV5-4 to TRBJ2-2; D is uncertain. V lost 0 bases, J lost 6 bases, and 12 bases lay in between. This CDR3 spans 15 amino acids. CDR1 is SGHNT, CDR2 YYREEE, per germline (reference sequence). The CDR3 DNA sequence: TGTGCCAGCAGCTTGGAGGCAGGCACCGCCGGGGAGCTGTTTTTT. Encoded protein: CASSLEAGTAGELFF.

CDR3 region: CARMGQGNRRSNQPQHF. The DNA for the CDR3 is TGTGCCAGGATGGGACAGGGTAACAGAAGAAGCAATCAGCCCCAGCATTTT. V and J are TRBV21-1 and TRBJ1-5; the D call of TRBD1 is as the table states it, not checked on the DNA. TRBV21-1 is deemed a pseudogene. The CDR3 runs 17 residues.

The V and J genes are TRBV5-1 and TRBJ2-7, with D perhaps TRBD2 (5 bases). The CDR3 is made up of 14 amino acids. Germline V gene data show CDR1 as SGHRS and CDR2 as YFSETQ. The germline V and J ends were trimmed by 4 bases and 2 bases, with 13 bases remaining between them. In DNA form, the CDR3 reads TGCGCCAGCAGCCCCTTTAGGGAGACCTACGAGCAGTACTTC. Translating gives CASSPFRETYEQYF.

V and J are TRBV5-6 and TRBJ2-3, with 11 bases aligning to TRBD2. Losses at the gene ends were 2 bases for V and 3 bases for J; bases not matched to a gene: 5. This CDR3 contains 16 residues. The germline V gene has CDR1 SGHDT and CDR2 YYEEEE. Here the CDR3 reads CASSFLAGGSTDTQYF. The CDR3 DNA follows: TGTGCCAGCAGCTTCTTAGCGGGGGGGAGTACAGATACGCAGTATTTT.

The V gene is TRBV6-4, the J gene TRBJ2-5; D perhaps matches TRBD1 (5 bases). Germline lookup yields CDR1 MRHNA and CDR2 SNTAGT. CDR3 size: 13 residues. The V and J ends lost 4 bases and 5 bases respectively, with 11 bases between them. The CDR3 coding sequence is TGTGCCAGCAGTGTCGGTGCAGGGGAGACCCAGTACTTC. It yields the protein CASSVGAGETQYF.

The chain links TRBV4-1 to TRBJ1-2, with 10 bases identical to TRBD1. There are 15 residues in the CDR3. V shed 3 bases and J 5 bases; nucleotides not matched to a gene: 6. From germline, CDR1 is MGHRA and CDR2 YSYEKL. CDR3 DNA: TGCGCCAGCAGCCAGGAGACAGGGGGCTCTTATGGCTACACCTTC. It encodes CASSQETGGSYGYTF.

The rearrangement links TRBV7-9 to TRBJ2-7; 7 nucleotides match TRBD1. Germline values: CDR1 SEHNR, CDR2 FQNEAQ (reference sequence). This CDR3 spans 11 amino acids. V shed 5 bases, J shed 8 bases, and the junction held 3 bases outside the gene matches. The DNA of the CDR3 is TGTGCCAGCAGCACAGGGGATAAGCAGTACTTC. Its protein product is CASSTGDKQYF.

The chain joins TRBV27 to TRBJ2-1; a weak D match, TRBD1 (6 bases). Trimming left V 5 bases short and J 4 bases short, with 6 bases between. The CDR3 is 12 residues long. Per germline, CDR1 MNHEY and CDR2 SMNVEV (reference sequence). CDR3 DNA: TGTGCCAGCAGTGGACAGTACAATGAGCAGTTCTTC. It yields the protein CASSGQYNEQFF.

This rearrangement joins TRBV7-3 to TRBJ2-5, with TRBD1 as a possible D gene (5 bases). V dropped 4 bases and J dropped 5 bases, with 11 bases sitting between them. Germline-derived CDR1 and CDR2 are SGHTA and FQGTGA. The CDR3 totals 13 residues. CDR3 nucleotides: TGTGCCAGCAGCTCGACAGTGGGGGAGACCCAGTACTTC. This sequence encodes CASSSTVGETQYF.

DNA for the CDR3: TGTGCCACCAGGGACAGTCCCTTCACAGATACGCAGTATTTT. It codes for CATRDSPFTDTQYF. V gene TRBV19 combines with J gene TRBJ2-3, with 7 bases matching TRBD1. CDR1 LNHDA and CDR2 SQIVND come from the germline V gene (reference sequence). The CDR3 totals 14 residues. Trimming at V came to 10 bases and at J to 2 bases, leaving 9 bases not matched to a gene.

V is TRBV19 and J is TRBJ1-4, with D perhaps matching TRBD1 (6 bases). Trimming cost V 5 bases and J 3 bases, with 13 bases left between them. The CDR3 runs 15 residues. Germline lookup yields CDR1 LNHDA and CDR2 SQIVND (reference sequence). The CDR3 spells CASSLQGWANEKLFF. The CDR3 DNA is TGTGCCAGTAGTTTACAGGGATGGGCTAATGAAAAACTGTTTTTT.

The V call is TRBV4-1, the J call TRBJ2-1; 10 bases match TRBD2. The CDR3 contains 15 residues. CDR1 is MGHRA, CDR2 YSYEKL, per germline. With 4 bases clipped from V and 5 bases from J, the junction kept 5 bases outside the gene matches. CDR3 region: CASSLAGGTNNEQFF. The CDR3 nucleotides read TGCGCCAGCAGCCTAGCGGGGGGTACGAACAATGAGCAGTTCTTC.

V and J are TRBV4-1 and TRBJ1-1; D ambiguous. CDR3 length equals 15 residues. The germline CDR1 and CDR2 sequences are MGHRA and YSYEKL. Trimming pared 1 base from V and 1 base from J, leaving 10 bases between. As DNA, the CDR3 is TGCGCCAGCAGCCAAGGACCAGGAGGGAACACTGAAGCTTTCTTT. It is translated as CASSQGPGGNTEAFF.

V usage is TRBV21-1 and J usage is TRBJ1-4; the D call of TRBD1 is as the table states it, not checked on the DNA. TRBV21-1 is a listed pseudogene. This CDR3 spans 15 amino acids. The CDR3 coding sequence is TGTGCCAGCAGCATACAGGGAAGGGGTAATGAAAAACTGTTTTTT. Protein product: CASSIQGRGNEKLFF.

This chain connects TRBV7-9 to TRBJ1-3, with D perhaps TRBD1 (6 bases). Trimming took 5 bases from V and 4 from J, leaving 18 bases between them. This CDR3 comprises 16 residues. Germline CDR1 and CDR2: SEHNR and FQNEAQ (reference sequence). CDR3 loop: CASSPPSSGVGNTIYF. The CDR3 coding sequence is TGTGCCAGCAGCCCACCCTCTTCAGGGGTAGGAAACACCATATATTTT.

The chain carries TRBV7-9 and TRBJ1-2; 12 bases map to TRBD1. The CDR3 is made up of 14 amino acids. The V and J ends lost 5 bases and 8 bases, in that order; junction bases with no gene match: 6. CDR1 is SEHNR and CDR2 is FQNEAQ in the germline V gene (reference sequence). CDR3 sequence reads: CASSAGQGAEGYTF. In nucleotides, the CDR3 is TGTGCCAGCAGCGCGGGACAGGGGGCGGAAGGCTACACCTTC.

Comments on this clone: Compared with germline, one end of the junction differs, possibly owing to a read error. This rearrangement joins TRBV10-3 to TRBJ2-7, with 10 bases matching TRBD2. Germline assignment: CDR1 ENHRY and CDR2 SYGVKD. CDR3 size: 15 residues. The CDR3 DNA follows: TGTGCCATCACTGAGTCGTTAGCGGGAGGCTACGAGCAGTACTTC. The encoded protein is CAITESLAGGYEQYF.

V usage is TRBV5-6 and J usage is TRBJ1-3; no clear D. V gave up 1 base and J gave up 0 bases, with 11 bases separating them. Germline CDR1 SGHDT, CDR2 YYEEEE. The CDR3 has 16 residues. DNA of the CDR3: TGTGCCAGCAGCTTGACCGGTTGGAGCTCTGGAAACACCATATATTTT. This codes for CASSLTGWSSGNTIYF.

This chain uses TRBV7-8 with TRBJ2-7, with D possibly matching TRBD1 (6 bases). The CDR3 extends over 18 amino acids. Trimming removed 3 bases from V and 6 bases from J, with 27 bases in between. Germline assignment: CDR1 SGHVS and CDR2 FQNEAQ. Written as DNA, the CDR3 is TGTGCCAGCAGCTTCTACAGGGAGTATTCACCTACGAAGTTCGAGCAGTACTTC. Protein product: CASSFYREYSPTKFEQYF.